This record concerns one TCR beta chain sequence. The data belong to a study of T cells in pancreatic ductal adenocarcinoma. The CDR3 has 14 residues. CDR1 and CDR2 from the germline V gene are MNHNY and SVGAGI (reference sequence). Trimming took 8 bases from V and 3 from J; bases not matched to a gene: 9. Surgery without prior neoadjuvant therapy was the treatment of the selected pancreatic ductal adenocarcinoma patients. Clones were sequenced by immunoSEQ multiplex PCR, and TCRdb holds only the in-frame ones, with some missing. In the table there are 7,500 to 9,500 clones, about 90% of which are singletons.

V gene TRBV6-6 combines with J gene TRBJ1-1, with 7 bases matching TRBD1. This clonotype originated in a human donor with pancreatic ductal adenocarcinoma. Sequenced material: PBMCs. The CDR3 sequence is CASLASQGYTEAFF. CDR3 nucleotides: TGTGCCAGCCTTGCATCACAGGGGTACACTGAAGCTTTCTTT.